This T cell receptor beta chain emerged from a study of identifying expanded T cells in peripheral blood. Points from the study as a whole: Clone count variance between roughly 2-week samples rose with total template count. Differentially abundant clones: roughly 1.2 between replicates, about 16 at around 14 days, 19 to 20 at four.

Points on this clone: The antigen is unknown.

This CDR3 has 15 residues. Trimming removed 7 bases from V and 0 bases from J, with 14 bases in between. CDR1 SNHLY and CDR2 FYNNEI come from the germline V gene. During the collection period, no donor immune events like infections were recorded. Measured with immunoSEQ multiplex PCR; TCRdb has only the in-frame clones, and not every one. The sample includes around 63,000 clones, 80% to 90% of them seen just once. Material: blood. The TCR sequence derives from a person between 18 and 75 years old in good health. The V gene is TRBV2, the J gene TRBJ2-3; a possible D gene is TRBD1 (7 bases). The CDR3 region is CASNLEGASTDTQYF. CDR3 nucleotide sequence: TGTGCCAGCAATTTGGAGGGGGCCAGCACAGATACGCAGTATTTT.